This is a list of T cell receptor beta chains from one sample in a study of CD8 T cells in ankylosing spondylitis. TCRdb re-derived calls from the 5' RACE reads in MiXCR, one entry per CDR3 protein. The sample has some 270,000 distinct CDR3 sequences, more than 15% seen once. Input material: blood, either unsorted or a sorted T cell fraction (not recorded which). The receptors here all came from a male donor with ankylosing spondylitis or in good health (not recorded which). CDR3s include the opening cysteine and the closing phenylalanine or tryptophan. The D gene is left open where the match is weak. Expanded clones are given a class, and other clones once, few, many or no size at all.

CATSRVQSTYQPQHF | TGTGCCACCAGCAGGGTCCAGAGCACGTATCAGCCCCAGCATTTT | TRBJ1-5 | - | TRBV15 | -
CASSFRTNSYELYF | TGCGCCAGCAGCTTCAGGACAAACTCCTACGAGCTGTACTTC | TRBJ2-7 | - | TRBV5-1 | -
CASSLPIESSGSPFEQYF | TGCGCCAGCAGCTTACCGATTGAGTCTAGCGGGAGTCCCTTCGAGCAGTACTTC | TRBJ2-7 | - | TRBV5-1 | TRBD2
CASSLLGTGELFF | TGTGCCAGCAGTTTGTTGGGCACCGGGGAGCTGTTTTTT | TRBJ2-2 | - | TRBV27 | -
CASSSGSYSGRQYF | TGTGCCAGCAGCTCCGGGTCATACTCGGGACGACAGTACTTC | TRBJ2-7 | - | TRBV7-8 | -
CASRGTGGTRYENEQYF | TGCGCCAGCAGGGGGACGGGGGGGACAAGGTATGAAAACGAGCAGTACTTC | TRBJ2-7 | many | TRBV5-1 | TRBD2
CASSLIGVSSYEQYF | TGTGCCAGCAGCTTAATCGGGGTAAGCTCCTACGAGCAGTACTTC | TRBJ2-7 | - | TRBV7-2 | -
CASSQGLAEVYEQFF | TGTGCCAGCAGCCAGGGCCTAGCCGAGGTATATGAGCAGTTCTTC | TRBJ2-1 | few | TRBV4-2 | -
CSAKTSGRLETQYF | TGCAGTGCCAAGACTAGCGGGAGGCTAGAGACCCAGTACTTC | TRBJ2-5 | many | TRBV20-1 | TRBD2
CASSYRDWGTRNNEQFF | TGTGCCAGCAGCTATAGAGATTGGGGGACGAGAAACAATGAGCAGTTCTTC | TRBJ2-1 | - | TRBV11-2 | -
CASSKISETQYF | TGTGCCAGCAGCAAAATCTCGGAGACCCAGTACTTC | TRBJ2-5 | - | TRBV12-3/TRBV12-4 | -
CASSRKSVAKNIQYF | TGTGCCAGCTCACGGAAGTCTGTAGCCAAAAACATTCAGTACTTC | TRBJ2-4 | - | TRBV18 | -
CAIVGGTNTGELFF | TGTGCTATCGTGGGGGGAACGAACACCGGGGAGCTGTTTTTT | TRBJ2-2 | - | TRBV7-2 | -
CASSSLRGPSGANVLTF | TGTGCCAGCAGTTCCCTGAGAGGCCCCTCTGGGGCCAACGTCCTGACTTTC | TRBJ2-6 | few | TRBV12-3/TRBV12-4 | -
CATRGSGGDTQYF | TGTGCCACTAGGGGTAGCGGGGGAGATACGCAGTATTTT | TRBJ2-3 | - | TRBV24-1 | TRBD2
CASSFSGVGGELFF | TGCGCCAGCAGCTTTTCCGGGGTAGGCGGGGAGCTGTTTTTT | TRBJ2-2 | many | TRBV5-1 | -
CASSQVGEGSYEQYF | TGCGCCAGCAGCCAAGTGGGGGAGGGCTCCTACGAGCAGTACTTC | TRBJ2-7 | - | TRBV4-3 | TRBD2
CASSPRDNQETQYF | TGCGCCAGCAGCCCCCGGGACAACCAAGAGACCCAGTACTTC | TRBJ2-5 | - | TRBV4-1 | -
CSVETDRDYEQYF | TGCAGCGTTGAAACCGACAGGGACTACGAGCAGTACTTC | TRBJ2-7 | many | TRBV29-1 | TRBD1
CASSAHRADTQYF | TGTGCCAGCAGTGCCCACCGGGCGGATACGCAGTATTTT | TRBJ2-3 | - | TRBV12-3/TRBV12-4 | -
CSVAPTGAAYEQYF | TGCAGCGTTGCTCCGACAGGGGCGGCCTACGAGCAGTACTTC | TRBJ2-7 | few | TRBV29-1 | TRBD1
CASSLAWESSEQYF | TGCGCCAGCAGCTTGGCGTGGGAGTCCAGCGAGCAGTACTTC | TRBJ2-7 | - | TRBV5-1 | -
CASSQDRGNYEQYF | TGTGCCAGCAGCCAAGACAGGGGCAACTACGAGCAGTACTTC | TRBJ2-7 | once | TRBV4-2 | -
CASSYYLIKGGRVEKLFF | TGTGCCAGCAGTTACTACTTAATAAAGGGGGGGCGGGTTGAAAAACTGTTTTTT | TRBJ1-4 | - | TRBV6-5 | -
CASSFNRDTGIEQYF | TGTGCCAGCAGCTTCAACCGGGACACGGGCATTGAGCAGTACTTC | TRBJ2-7 | few | TRBV7-6 | -
CASSYQRQGATNEKLFF | TGTGCCAGCAGTTATCAACGACAGGGGGCAACTAATGAAAAACTGTTTTTT | TRBJ1-4 | few | TRBV6-5 | TRBD1
CASSLSMEPDEQFF | TGTGCCAGCAGTTTGTCTATGGAGCCGGATGAGCAGTTCTTC | TRBJ2-1 | - | TRBV27 | -
CASSLLPPPNTDTQYF | TGTGCCAGCAGCTTATTGCCGCCACCCAACACAGATACGCAGTATTTT | TRBJ2-3 | few | TRBV11-2 | -
CASSLGTGTESSYEQYF | TGCGCCAGCAGCTTGGGAACCGGGACAGAGAGCTCCTACGAGCAGTACTTC | TRBJ2-7 | many | TRBV5-1 | TRBD1
CASSPRTVLNTEAFF | TGTGCCAGCAGCCCTCGGACAGTTTTGAACACTGAAGCTTTCTTT | TRBJ1-1 | many | TRBV7-9 | -
CASSFWTSDPEQFF | TGTGCCAGCAGTTTCTGGACCAGCGACCCTGAGCAGTTCTTC | TRBJ2-1 | many | TRBV28 | -
CASSLQGTETQYF | TGTGCCAGCAGCTTACAAGGGACGGAGACCCAGTACTTC | TRBJ2-5 | - | TRBV7-8 | -
CASSPRPGLGLDTQYF | TGTGCCAGCAGCCCAAGGCCGGGGCTGGGATTGGATACGCAGTATTTT | TRBJ2-3 | few | TRBV7-9 | -
CSYGERTGDPERGAIGELFF | TGCAGCTACGGGGAACGAACGGGGGACCCCGAAAGAGGTGCGATCGGGGAGCTGTTTTTT | TRBJ2-2 | - | TRBV29-1 | -
CSAREGLAGDYEQYF | TGCAGTGCTAGAGAGGGACTAGCGGGGGATTACGAGCAGTACTTC | TRBJ2-7 | many | TRBV20-1 | TRBD2
CASSALETQTDTQYF | TGTGCCAGCAGCGCTCTAGAAACCCAAACAGATACGCAGTATTTT | TRBJ2-3 | - | TRBV3-1 | -
CASSELQGTGTDTQYF | TGTGCCAGCAGCGAATTACAGGGGACGGGCACAGATACGCAGTATTTT | TRBJ2-3 | few | TRBV21-1 | -
CASSNTTGGAQYF | TGTGCCAGCAGCAACACTACGGGAGGGGCCCAGTACTTC | TRBJ2-5 | many | TRBV6-2/TRBV6-3 | TRBD2
CASSEWLSGKLFF | TGTGCCAGCAGTGAATGGCTATCAGGAAAACTGTTTTTT | TRBJ1-4 | many | TRBV6-1 | -
CASSLERASGGKETQYF | TGCGCCAGCAGCTTGGAGCGGGCTAGCGGGGGAAAAGAGACCCAGTACTTC | TRBJ2-5 | many | TRBV5-1 | TRBD2
CASSLASRDGYTF | TGTGCCAGCAGTTTAGCGAGCAGGGATGGCTACACCTTC | TRBJ1-2 | - | TRBV12-3/TRBV12-4 | -
CASRKQGYQETQYF | TGTGCCAGCAGAAAACAGGGGTACCAAGAGACCCAGTACTTC | TRBJ2-5 | - | TRBV12-3/TRBV12-4 | TRBD1
CASSQVHWGASHEQYF | TGTGCCAGCAGCCAAGTACATTGGGGGGCCTCCCACGAGCAGTACTTC | TRBJ2-7 | few | TRBV3-1 | -
CASSPKTYYEQYF | TGTGCCAGCAGTCCCAAGACTTACTACGAGCAGTACTTC | TRBJ2-7 | few | TRBV6-1 | -
CASSQNVQGGEQYF | TGCGCCAGCAGCCAAAACGTACAGGGCGGGGAGCAGTACTTC | TRBJ2-7 | once | TRBV4-1 | -
CASSQDSGIYNEQFF | TGCGCCAGCAGCCAAGATAGCGGGATCTACAATGAGCAGTTCTTC | TRBJ2-1 | few | TRBV4-1 | TRBD2
CASSPGQSSYEQYF | TGTGCCAGCAGCCCGGGACAGAGCTCCTACGAGCAGTACTTC | TRBJ2-7 | few | TRBV9 | TRBD1
CSAGRTGGPKANTGELFF | TGCAGCGCTGGGAGGACAGGGGGCCCAAAGGCGAACACCGGGGAGCTGTTTTTT | TRBJ2-2 | - | TRBV29-1 | TRBD1
CASSLSQGDAYNEQFF | TGTGCCAGCAGTTTATCGCAGGGGGATGCTTACAATGAGCAGTTCTTC | TRBJ2-1 | few | TRBV27 | TRBD1
CASSPSGPYEQYF | TGTGCCAGCAGCCCCAGTGGTCCCTACGAGCAGTACTTC | TRBJ2-7 | many | TRBV7-2 | -
CASSFYPGEQYF | TGTGCCAGCAGTTTTTACCCCGGCGAGCAGTACTTC | TRBJ2-7 | few | TRBV27 | -
CAISERLAWNTEAFF | TGTGCCATCAGTGAAAGATTAGCCTGGAACACTGAAGCTTTCTTT | TRBJ1-1 | few | TRBV10-3 | -